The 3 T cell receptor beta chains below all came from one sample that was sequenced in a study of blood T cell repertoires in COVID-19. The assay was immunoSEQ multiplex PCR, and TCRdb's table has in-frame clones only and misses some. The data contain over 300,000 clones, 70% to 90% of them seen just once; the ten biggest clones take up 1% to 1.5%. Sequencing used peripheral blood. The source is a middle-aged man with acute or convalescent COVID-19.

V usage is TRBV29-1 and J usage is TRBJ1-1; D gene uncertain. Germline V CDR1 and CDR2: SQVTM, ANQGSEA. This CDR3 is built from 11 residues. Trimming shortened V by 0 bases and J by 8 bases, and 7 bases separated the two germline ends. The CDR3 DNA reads TGCAGCGTTGAAGATGTCGGGGAAGCTTTCTTT. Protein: CSVEDVGEAFF.

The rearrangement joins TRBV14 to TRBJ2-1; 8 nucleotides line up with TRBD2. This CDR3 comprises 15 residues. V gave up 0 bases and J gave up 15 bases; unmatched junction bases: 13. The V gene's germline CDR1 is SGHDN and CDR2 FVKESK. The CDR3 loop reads CASSQDLLAGGFRFF. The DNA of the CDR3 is TGTGCCAGCAGCCAAGATCTTTTGGCGGGGGGCTTTCGGTTCTTC.

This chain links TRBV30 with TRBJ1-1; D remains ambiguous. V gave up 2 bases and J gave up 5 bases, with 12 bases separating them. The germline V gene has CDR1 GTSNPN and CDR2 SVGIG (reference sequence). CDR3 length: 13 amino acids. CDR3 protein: CAWSKGPGTEAFF. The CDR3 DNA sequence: TGTGCCTGGAGTAAGGGCCCGGGAACTGAAGCTTTCTTT.